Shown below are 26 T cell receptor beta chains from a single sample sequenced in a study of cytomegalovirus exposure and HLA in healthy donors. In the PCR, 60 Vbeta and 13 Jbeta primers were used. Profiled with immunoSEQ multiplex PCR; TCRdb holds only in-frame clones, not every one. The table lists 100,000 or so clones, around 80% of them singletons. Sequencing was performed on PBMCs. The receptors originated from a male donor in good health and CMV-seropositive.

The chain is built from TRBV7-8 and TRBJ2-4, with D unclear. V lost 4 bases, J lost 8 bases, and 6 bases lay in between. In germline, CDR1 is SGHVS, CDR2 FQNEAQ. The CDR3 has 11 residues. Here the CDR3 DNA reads TGTGCCAGCAGCTCTGAGGACATTCAGTACTTC. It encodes CASSSEDIQYF.

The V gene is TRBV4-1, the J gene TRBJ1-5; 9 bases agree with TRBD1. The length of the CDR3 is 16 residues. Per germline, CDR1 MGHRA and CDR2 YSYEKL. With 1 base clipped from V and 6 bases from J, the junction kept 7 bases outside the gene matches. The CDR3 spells CASSQVGGTGFQPQHF. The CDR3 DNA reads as TGCGCCAGCAGCCAAGTGGGGGGGACAGGGTTTCAGCCCCAGCATTTT.

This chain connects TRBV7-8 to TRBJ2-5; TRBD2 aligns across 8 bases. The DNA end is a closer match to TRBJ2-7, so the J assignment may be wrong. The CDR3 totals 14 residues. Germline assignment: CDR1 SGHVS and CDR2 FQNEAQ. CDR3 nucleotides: TGTGCCAGCAGCCCCGGGACTAGCTCCTACGAGCAGTACTTC. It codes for CASSPGTSSYEQYF.

The CDR3 loop reads CASSIARGDNEKLFF. CDR3 in DNA: TGTGCCAGTAGTATAGCTCGGGGGGATAATGAAAAACTGTTTTTT. This rearrangement joins TRBV19 to TRBJ1-4, with D possibly being TRBD1 (5 bases). This CDR3 has 15 residues. CDR1 and CDR2 from the germline V gene are LNHDA and SQIVND (reference sequence). Trimming shortened V by 1 base and J by 4 bases, and 10 bases separated the two germline ends.

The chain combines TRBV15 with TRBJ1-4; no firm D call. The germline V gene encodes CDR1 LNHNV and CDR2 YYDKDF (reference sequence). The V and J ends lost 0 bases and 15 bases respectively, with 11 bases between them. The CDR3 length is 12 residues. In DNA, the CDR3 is TGTGCCACCAGCAGAGATCTGGCCTCGTTGTTTTTT. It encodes CATSRDLASLFF.

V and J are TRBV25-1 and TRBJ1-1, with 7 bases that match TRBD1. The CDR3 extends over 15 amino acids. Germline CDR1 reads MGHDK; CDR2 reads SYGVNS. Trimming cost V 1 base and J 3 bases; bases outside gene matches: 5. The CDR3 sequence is CASSESRQGDTEAFF. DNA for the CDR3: TGTGCCAGCAGTGAATCCCGACAGGGCGACACTGAAGCTTTCTTT.

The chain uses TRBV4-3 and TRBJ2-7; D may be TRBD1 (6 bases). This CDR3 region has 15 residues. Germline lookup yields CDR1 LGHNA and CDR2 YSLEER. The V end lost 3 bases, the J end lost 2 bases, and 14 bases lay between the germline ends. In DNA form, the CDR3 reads TGCGCCAGCAGCCAGTCGATACAGGGTCCCTACGAGCAGTACTTC. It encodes CASSQSIQGPYEQYF.

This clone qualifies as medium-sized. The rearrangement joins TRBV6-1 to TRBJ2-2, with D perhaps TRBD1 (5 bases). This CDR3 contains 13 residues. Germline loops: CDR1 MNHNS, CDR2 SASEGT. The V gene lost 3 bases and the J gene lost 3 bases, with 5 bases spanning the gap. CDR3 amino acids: CASSDRDTGELFF. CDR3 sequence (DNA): TGTGCCAGCAGTGACAGGGACACCGGGGAGCTGTTTTTT.

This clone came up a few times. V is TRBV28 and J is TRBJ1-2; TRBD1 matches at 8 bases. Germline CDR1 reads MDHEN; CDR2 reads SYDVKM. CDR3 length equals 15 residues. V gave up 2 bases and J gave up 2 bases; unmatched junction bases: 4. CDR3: CASSLGQGANYGYTF. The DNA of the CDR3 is TGTGCCAGCAGTTTAGGGCAGGGGGCAAACTATGGCTACACCTTC.

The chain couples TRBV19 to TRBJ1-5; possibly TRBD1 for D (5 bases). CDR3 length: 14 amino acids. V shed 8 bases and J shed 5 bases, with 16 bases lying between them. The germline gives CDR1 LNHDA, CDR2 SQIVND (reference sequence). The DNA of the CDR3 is TGTGCCAGTCGTGCCCTTCCCAGGGATCAGCCCCAGCATTTT. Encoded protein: CASRALPRDQPQHF.

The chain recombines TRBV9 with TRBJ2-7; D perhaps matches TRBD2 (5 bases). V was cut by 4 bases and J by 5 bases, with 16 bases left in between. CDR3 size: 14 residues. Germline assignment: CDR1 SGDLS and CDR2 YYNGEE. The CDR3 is CASSRGQTGNEQYF. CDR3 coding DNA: TGTGCCAGCAGCCGAGGGCAAACGGGCAACGAGCAGTACTTC.

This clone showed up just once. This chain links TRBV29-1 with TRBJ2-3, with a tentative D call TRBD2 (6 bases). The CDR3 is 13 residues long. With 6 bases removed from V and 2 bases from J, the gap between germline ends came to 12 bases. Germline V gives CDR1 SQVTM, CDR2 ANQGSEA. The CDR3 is CSVQLAPTDTQYF. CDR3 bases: TGCAGCGTCCAACTAGCACCCACAGATACGCAGTATTTT.

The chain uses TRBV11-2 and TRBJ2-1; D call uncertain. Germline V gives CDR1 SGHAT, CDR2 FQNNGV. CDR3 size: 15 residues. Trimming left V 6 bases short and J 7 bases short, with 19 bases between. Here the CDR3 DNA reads TGTGCCAGCAGATTACTCACAAACCTCCCTAATGAGCAGTTCTTC. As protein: CASRLLTNLPNEQFF.

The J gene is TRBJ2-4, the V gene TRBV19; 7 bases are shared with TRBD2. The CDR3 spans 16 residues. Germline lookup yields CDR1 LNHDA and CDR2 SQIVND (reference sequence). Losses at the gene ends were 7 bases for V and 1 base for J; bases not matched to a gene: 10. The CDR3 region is CASKMSDGRAKNIQYF. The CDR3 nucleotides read TGTGCCAGTAAAATGAGCGACGGGAGGGCCAAAAACATTCAGTACTTC.

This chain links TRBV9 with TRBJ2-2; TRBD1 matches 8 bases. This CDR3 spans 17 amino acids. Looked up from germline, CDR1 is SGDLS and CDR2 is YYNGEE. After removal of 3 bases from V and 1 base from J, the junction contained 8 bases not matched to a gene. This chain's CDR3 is CASSGRQGAVNTGELFF. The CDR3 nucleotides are TGTGCCAGCAGCGGAAGGCAGGGGGCGGTGAACACCGGGGAGCTGTTTTTT.

CDR3 in amino acids: CAWRNPLTAIRRGYTF. The CDR3 DNA sequence: TGTGCCTGGAGGAACCCCCTCACAGCTATCCGTCGTGGCTACACCTTC. The chain recombines TRBV30 with TRBJ1-2, with D uncertain. Germline V gene sequence: CDR1 GTSNPN, CDR2 SVGIG (reference sequence). The length of the CDR3 is 16 residues. V lost 3 bases to trimming and J lost 7 bases, with 24 bases between them.

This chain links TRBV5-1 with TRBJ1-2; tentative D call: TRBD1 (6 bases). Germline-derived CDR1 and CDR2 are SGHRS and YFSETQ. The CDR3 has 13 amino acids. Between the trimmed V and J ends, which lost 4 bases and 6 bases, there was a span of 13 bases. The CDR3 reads CASSTGQWDGYTF. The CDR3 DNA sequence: TGCGCCAGCAGCACCGGACAGTGGGATGGCTACACCTTC.

CDR3 loop: CASSQGDIRSDYGYTF. DNA of the CDR3: TGCGCCAGCAGCCAAGGGGACATCAGGTCGGACTATGGCTACACCTTC. The chain carries TRBV4-1 and TRBJ1-2; tentative D call: TRBD1 (6 bases). The germline V gene encodes CDR1 MGHRA and CDR2 YSYEKL. The CDR3 spans 16 residues. Trimming took 1 base from V and 3 from J, leaving 15 bases between them.

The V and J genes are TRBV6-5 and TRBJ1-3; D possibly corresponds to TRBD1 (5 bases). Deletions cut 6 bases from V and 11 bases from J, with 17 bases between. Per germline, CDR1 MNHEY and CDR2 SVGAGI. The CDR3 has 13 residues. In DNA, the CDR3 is TGTGCCAGCAGCTTAACCGCGGGGCGCCCCATATATTTT. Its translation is CASSLTAGRPIYF.

As DNA, the CDR3 is TGTGCCAGCAGCTTAGCTCCGGCGACAGGGGGTTGGTACGAGCAGTACTTC. Translated: CASSLAPATGGWYEQYF. V is TRBV7-9 and J is TRBJ2-7, with 9 bases that match TRBD1. There are 17 residues in the CDR3. The germline CDR1 and CDR2 sequences are SEHNR and FQNEAQ (reference sequence). J gave up 4 bases and V 0 bases, and 10 bases lay outside the gene matches.

The CDR3 bases are TGTGCCAGTAGTATATCGGGGGACACCGGGGAGCTGTTTTTT. It is translated as CASSISGDTGELFF. This chain links TRBV19 with TRBJ2-2, with D tentatively TRBD2 (6 bases). Germline V gene lookup returns CDR1 LNHDA and CDR2 SQIVND (reference sequence). Trimming shortened V by 2 bases and J by 3 bases, and 7 bases separated the two germline ends. The CDR3 consists of 14 residues.

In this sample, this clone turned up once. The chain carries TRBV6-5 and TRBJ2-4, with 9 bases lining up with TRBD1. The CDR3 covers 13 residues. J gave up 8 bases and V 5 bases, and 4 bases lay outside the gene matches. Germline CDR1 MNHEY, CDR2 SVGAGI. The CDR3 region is CASSSRDRDIQYF. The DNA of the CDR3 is TGTGCCAGCAGTAGCCGGGACAGGGACATTCAGTACTTC.

In nucleotides, the CDR3 is TGTGCCAGCAGCTTCTACCTAGCGGGGGGCGACCACCAAGAGACCCAGTACTTC. Translation gives CASSFYLAGGDHQETQYF. This chain connects TRBV11-2 to TRBJ2-5; 11 bases fit TRBD2. The CDR3 loop spans 18 amino acids. The V segment lost 3 bases and the J segment 0 bases; nucleotides outside the gene matches: 9. CDR1 SGHAT and CDR2 FQNNGV come from the germline V gene. The whole variable domain, filled in from reference TRBV11-2 and TRBJ2-5, reads EAGVAQSPRYKIIEKRQSVAFWCNPISGHATLYWYQQILGQGPKLLIQFQNNGVVDDSQLPKDRFSAERLKGVDSTLKIQPAKLEDSAVYLCASSFYLAGGDHQETQYFGPGTRLLVL.

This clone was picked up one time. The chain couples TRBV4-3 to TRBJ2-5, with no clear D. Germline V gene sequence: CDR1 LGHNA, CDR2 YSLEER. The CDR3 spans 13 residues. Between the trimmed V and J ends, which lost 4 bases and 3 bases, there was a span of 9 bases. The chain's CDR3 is CASSLYTEETQYF. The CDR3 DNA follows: TGCGCCAGCAGCCTATACACCGAAGAGACCCAGTACTTC.

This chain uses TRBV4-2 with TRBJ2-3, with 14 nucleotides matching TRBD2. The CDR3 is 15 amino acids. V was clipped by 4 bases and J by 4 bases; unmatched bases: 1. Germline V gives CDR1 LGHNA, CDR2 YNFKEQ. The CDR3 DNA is TGTGCCAGCAGCCGACTAGCGGGGGGGGCAGATACGCAGTATTTT. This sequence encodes CASSRLAGGADTQYF.

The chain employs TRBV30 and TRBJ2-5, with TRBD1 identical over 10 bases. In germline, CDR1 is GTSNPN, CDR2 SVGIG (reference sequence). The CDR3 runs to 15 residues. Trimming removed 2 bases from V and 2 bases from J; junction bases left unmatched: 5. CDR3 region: CAWSQGQGWQETQYF. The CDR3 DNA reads TGTGCCTGGAGTCAGGGACAGGGGTGGCAAGAGACCCAGTACTTC.